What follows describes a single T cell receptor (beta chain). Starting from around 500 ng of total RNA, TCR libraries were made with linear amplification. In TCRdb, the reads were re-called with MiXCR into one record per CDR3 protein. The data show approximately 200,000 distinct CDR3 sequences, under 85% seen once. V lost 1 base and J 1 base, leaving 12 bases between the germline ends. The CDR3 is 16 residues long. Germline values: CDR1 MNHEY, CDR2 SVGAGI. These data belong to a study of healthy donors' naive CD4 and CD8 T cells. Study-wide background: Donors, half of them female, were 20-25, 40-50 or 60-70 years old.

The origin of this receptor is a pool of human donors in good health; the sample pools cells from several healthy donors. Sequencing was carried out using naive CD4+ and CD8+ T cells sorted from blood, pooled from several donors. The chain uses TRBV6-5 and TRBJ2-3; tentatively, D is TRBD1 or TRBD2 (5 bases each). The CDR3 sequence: CASSYLGVTGTDTQYF. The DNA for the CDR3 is TGTGCCAGCAGTTACTTGGGGGTAACAGGCACAGATACGCAGTATTTT.